Listed here are 29 T cell receptor beta chains from one sample, sequenced in a study of blood T cell repertoires in COVID-19. Clones were sequenced by immunoSEQ multiplex PCR, and TCRdb holds only the in-frame ones, with some missing. The sample records 200,000 to 300,000 clones, around 80% being singletons. Input material: peripheral blood. Source of these receptors: a man aged 35-49 years who had recovered from COVID-19.

This clone was seen once. CDR3 in DNA: TGTGCCAGCAGCCCTTCCCGGACGGGGTATGGCTACACCTTC. Translation: CASSPSRTGYGYTF. The chain recombines TRBV11-2 with TRBJ1-2; D not resolved. V was shortened by 5 bases and J by 5 bases, with 15 bases between the two germline ends. The germline gives CDR1 SGHAT, CDR2 FQNNGV. The CDR3 spans 14 residues.

V is TRBV14 and J is TRBJ2-7, with D unclear. Germline V gene lookup returns CDR1 SGHDN and CDR2 FVKESK. CDR3 size: 15 residues. Deletions cut 4 bases from V and 0 bases from J, with 13 bases between. The CDR3 DNA follows: TGTGCCAGCAGCCGACACAACAGTCCCTCCTACGAGCAGTACTTC. This codes for CASSRHNSPSYEQYF.

This chain joins TRBV29-1 and TRBJ2-3, with a possible D match to TRBD2 (5 bases). Germline V gene lookup returns CDR1 SQVTM and CDR2 ANQGSEA. This CDR3 is built from 14 residues. V was cut by 4 bases and J by 6 bases, with 17 bases left in between. The CDR3 nucleotides read TGCAGCGTTGCCCTAGCCCTGGTTATGGATACGCAGTATTTT. Translating gives CSVALALVMDTQYF.

V is TRBV14 and J is TRBJ2-7; 11 bases agree with TRBD2. Germline assignment: CDR1 SGHDN and CDR2 FVKESK. The CDR3 extends over 16 amino acids. Trimming took 2 bases from V and 2 from J; bases not matched to a gene: 5. The CDR3: CASSQKRGLAAYEQYF. DNA for the CDR3: TGTGCCAGCAGCCAAAAGAGGGGACTAGCGGCCTACGAGCAGTACTTC.

This clone was counted a single time. CDR3 region: CASSYPDRNNEKLFF. DNA of the CDR3: TGTGCCAGCAGTTACCCTGACAGAAACAATGAAAAACTGTTTTTT. The J gene is TRBJ1-4, the V gene TRBV6-5; maybe TRBD1 (5 bases). Germline CDR1 reads MNHEY; CDR2 reads SVGAGI. Deletions cut 2 bases from V and 5 bases from J, with 12 bases between. This CDR3 spans 15 amino acids.

This clone has a single count. Different DNA sequences within this sample yield the same CDR3. The chain joins TRBV12-3 or TRBV12-4 to TRBJ2-5; D is unclear. V was shortened by 3 bases and J by 4 bases, with 3 bases between the two germline ends. CDR3 length equals 11 residues. The DNA of the CDR3 is TGTGCCAGCAGTTTCGGAGAGACCCAGTACTTC. This translates into CASSFGETQYF.

This clone turned up a few times. The V gene is TRBV6-6, the J gene TRBJ1-2; D perhaps matches TRBD1 (5 bases). V gave up 8 bases and J gave up 1 base, with 14 bases separating them. Germline assignment: CDR1 MNHNY and CDR2 SVGAGI (reference sequence). The CDR3 loop spans 14 amino acids. The CDR3 region has the DNA TGTGCCAGCGCAATCACAGGAATTAACTATGGCTACACCTTC. This codes for CASAITGINYGYTF.

The rearrangement joins TRBV5-1 to TRBJ1-1; D is unresolved. The CDR3 sequence is 14 residues long. V was shortened by 0 bases and J by 6 bases, with 12 bases between the two germline ends. Germline V lookup: CDR1 SGHRS, CDR2 YFSETQ. The CDR3 DNA sequence: TGCGCCAGCAGCTTGGGGTCAGGCGACGCTGAAGCTTTCTTT. As protein: CASSLGSGDAEAFF.

As concerns this clone: The same CDR3 can be traced to other DNA sequences in this sample. The chain has TRBV7-2 and TRBJ2-1; 13 nucleotides line up with TRBD2. The CDR3 has 15 amino acids. V shed 3 bases and J 5 bases; nucleotides not matched to a gene: 1. Germline V CDR1 and CDR2: SGHTA, FQGNSA. This chain's CDR3 is CASSLGLAGNNEQFF. In nucleotides, the CDR3 is TGTGCCAGCAGCTTGGGACTAGCGGGGAACAATGAGCAGTTCTTC.

This rearrangement joins TRBV6-5 to TRBJ2-5; 8 bases agree with TRBD2. Trimming cost V 11 bases and J 4 bases; bases outside gene matches: 9. Germline V gives CDR1 MNHEY, CDR2 SVGAGI. This CDR3 comprises 13 residues. The DNA for the CDR3 is TGTGCCGTCGGGCGGCTAGCGGGAGAGACCCAGTACTTC. Its protein is CAVGRLAGETQYF.

The chain recombines TRBV24-1 with TRBJ1-1, with a possible D match to TRBD1 (5 bases). Germline CDR1 reads KGHDR; CDR2 reads SFDVKD. This CDR3 has 16 residues. Trimming removed 1 base at V and 2 bases at J, with 13 bases between. The CDR3 is CATSDFCGRANTEAFF. In nucleotides, the CDR3 is TGTGCCACCAGTGATTTTTGTGGCAGGGCTAACACTGAAGCTTTCTTT.

This clone occurred once. The chain combines TRBV29-1 with TRBJ2-7; unclear D gene. Germline CDR1 SQVTM, CDR2 ANQGSEA. Trimming cost V 0 bases and J 6 bases, with 9 bases left between them. The CDR3 runs 12 residues. Here the CDR3 DNA reads TGCAGCGTTGAAGATACAGTAGGCGAGCAGTACTTC. Translated: CSVEDTVGEQYF.

The J gene is TRBJ1-2, the V gene TRBV6-5, with 8 positions matching TRBD1. This CDR3 spans 15 amino acids. Germline CDR1 and CDR2: MNHEY and SVGAGI. Germline trimming cut 8 bases from V and 0 bases from J; bases unmatched to any gene: 8. The CDR3 region has the DNA TGTGCCAGCTGCCCAGGGGGCCTTACTAACTATGGCTACACCTTC. Its protein product is CASCPGGLTNYGYTF.

This clone was found once. The rearrangement joins TRBV18 to TRBJ2-5; 8 bases agree with TRBD1. The CDR3 has 16 amino acids. The germline gives CDR1 KGHSH, CDR2 LQKENI. With V trimmed by 3 bases and J by 5 bases, 11 bases remained unmatched. Written as DNA, the CDR3 is TGTGCCAGCTCACCGCGGGACAGGACGGCCCTGGAGACCCAGTACTTC. It translates to CASSPRDRTALETQYF.

The V call is TRBV7-9, the J call TRBJ2-5; 7 bases agree with TRBD1. The J segment lost 5 bases and the V segment lost 1 base, leaving 10 bases of the junction unmatched. The CDR3 extends over 16 amino acids. Germline V gene data show CDR1 as SEHNR and CDR2 as FQNEAQ (reference sequence). CDR3 region: CASSLDAYQGGETQYF. For the CDR3, the DNA is TGTGCCAGCAGCTTAGATGCCTACCAAGGGGGCGAGACCCAGTACTTC.

The rearrangement uses TRBV20-1 and TRBJ1-2, with unresolved D. CDR3 size: 12 residues. V lost 3 bases, J lost 2 bases, and 7 bases lay in between. Germline-derived CDR1 and CDR2 are DFQATT and SNEGSKA (reference sequence). DNA of the CDR3: TGCAGTGCTAGTTGGGAGAACTATGGCTACACCTTC. Its protein is CSASWENYGYTF.

This clone was counted a single time. The genes are TRBV27 and TRBJ2-5; D possibly corresponds to TRBD2 (7 bases). This CDR3 has 13 residues. V lost 7 bases and J lost 9, with 18 bases in between. Germline V gene data show CDR1 as MNHEY and CDR2 as SMNVEV (reference sequence). CDR3: CASTPLRGGPQYF. The CDR3 DNA reads as TGTGCCAGCACCCCATTGAGGGGGGGGCCCCAGTACTTC.

The chain recombines TRBV5-4 with TRBJ2-3, with TRBD2 as a possible D gene (6 bases). Germline V gene sequence: CDR1 SGHNT, CDR2 YYREEE (reference sequence). The CDR3 spans 14 residues. V lost 3 bases to trimming and J lost 6 bases, with 14 bases between them. The CDR3 reads CASSSGEENDTQYF. The DNA for the CDR3 is TGTGCCAGCAGCTCGGGAGAGGAGAATGATACGCAGTATTTT.

The chain is built from TRBV7-9 and TRBJ2-1, with 7 bases fitting TRBD2. The V segment lost 2 bases and the J segment 0 bases; nucleotides outside the gene matches: 7. CDR1 and CDR2 from the germline V gene are SEHNR and FQNEAQ (reference sequence). CDR3 size: 17 residues. CDR3 sequence: CASSLRERGSSYNEQFF. DNA for the CDR3: TGTGCCAGCAGCTTACGTGAGCGGGGCAGCTCCTACAATGAGCAGTTCTTC. The full variable domain, completed using reference TRBV7-9 and TRBJ2-1, is DTGVSQNPRHKITKRGQNVTFRCDPISEHNRLYWYRQTLGQGPEFLTYFQNEAQLEKSRLLSDRFSAERPKGSFSTLEIQRTEQGDSAMYLCASSLRERGSSYNEQFFGPGTRLTVL.

J is TRBJ2-3 and V is TRBV27, with D possibly being TRBD1 (7 bases). Trimming took off 7 bases at V and 3 bases at J, with 14 bases between the two ends. The germline gives CDR1 MNHEY, CDR2 SMNVEV (reference sequence). The CDR3 sequence is 14 residues long. CDR3 amino acids: CASKEGRGTDTQYF. CDR3 sequence (DNA): TGTGCCAGCAAGGAGGGCAGGGGGACAGATACGCAGTATTTT.

The V gene is TRBV11-2, the J gene TRBJ2-2; 8 bases map to TRBD2. V was clipped by 3 bases and J by 5 bases; unmatched bases: 5. CDR1 SGHAT and CDR2 FQNNGV come from the germline V gene. The CDR3 covers 15 residues. CDR3 amino acids: CASSFSGRGTGELFF. The CDR3 DNA sequence: TGTGCCAGCAGCTTTTCCGGGAGGGGAACCGGGGAGCTGTTTTTT.

The chain carries TRBV2 and TRBJ1-1; TRBD1 agrees at 7 bases. CDR1 SNHLY and CDR2 FYNNEI come from the germline V gene. This CDR3 contains 14 residues. V was clipped by 7 bases and J by 1 base; unmatched bases: 6. CDR3 in DNA: TGTGCCAGCACTGGGGACAGATCGAACACTGAAGCTTTCTTT. The encoded protein is CASTGDRSNTEAFF.

This clone was seen only once. The chain couples TRBV3-1 (or the pseudogene TRBV3-2) to TRBJ2-1; TRBD2 aligns across 7 bases. The germline V gene has CDR1 LGHDT and CDR2 YNNKEL (reference sequence). The V and J ends lost 4 bases and 6 bases, in that order; junction bases with no gene match: 6. This CDR3 comprises 14 residues. CDR3 protein: CASSPRIAGNEQFF. The CDR3 coding sequence is TGTGCCAGCAGCCCCCGGATAGCGGGCAATGAGCAGTTCTTC.

This rearrangement joins TRBV7-2 to TRBJ1-2; TRBD1 might be the D (6 bases). V lost 5 bases and J lost 7, with 17 bases in between. The germline gives CDR1 SGHTA, CDR2 FQGNSA. This CDR3 spans 14 amino acids. The CDR3 sequence: CASSMTTGSSGYTF. DNA for the CDR3: TGTGCCAGCAGCATGACAACAGGGTCCAGTGGCTACACCTTC.

V gene TRBV7-2 combines with J gene TRBJ2-3; 7 bases are shared with TRBD2. The CDR3 length is 13 residues. The ends lost 3 bases at V and 4 bases at J; junction bases unmatched: 1. Germline loops: CDR1 SGHTA, CDR2 FQGNSA. The CDR3, as DNA: TGTGCCAGCAGCTTCGGACTAGCAGATACGCAGTATTTT. It codes for CASSFGLADTQYF.

The V and J genes are TRBV29-1 and TRBJ1-4; D ambiguous. V was trimmed by 6 bases and J by 12 bases, leaving 20 bases between them. The germline V gene encodes CDR1 SQVTM and CDR2 ANQGSEA. The CDR3 sequence is 13 residues long. CDR3 coding DNA: TGCAGCGTCCCCCTGTTCGCAACCGGAGAACTGTTTTTT. This codes for CSVPLFATGELFF.

V gene TRBV7-8 combines with J gene TRBJ2-1; 7 bases are a match to TRBD2. The germline gives CDR1 SGHVS, CDR2 FQNEAQ. CDR3 length: 15 residues. Trimming cost V 5 bases and J 2 bases; bases outside gene matches: 6. Here the CDR3 DNA reads TGTGCCAGCAGCAAGCGGGACCCCACCTACAATGAGCAGTTCTTC. This codes for CASSKRDPTYNEQFF.

The J gene is TRBJ2-1, the V gene TRBV11-2; 12 bases match TRBD2. V shed 0 bases and J 6 bases; nucleotides not matched to a gene: 3. The CDR3 extends over 16 amino acids. Germline CDR1 reads SGHAT; CDR2 reads FQNNGV. The CDR3 bases are TGTGCCAGCAGCTTAGAGCCTAGCGGGGGGGCCAATGAGCAGTTCTTC. This translates into CASSLEPSGGANEQFF.

The rearrangement joins TRBV5-4 to TRBJ2-2, with 14 positions matching TRBD2. Germline assignment: CDR1 SGHNT and CDR2 YYREEE (reference sequence). This CDR3 is 16 amino acids long. The ends lost 3 bases at V and 10 bases at J; junction bases unmatched: 8. The CDR3 protein is CASSWGGTSGSEELFF. CDR3 sequence (DNA): TGTGCCAGCAGCTGGGGGGGGACTAGCGGGAGTGAGGAGCTGTTTTTT.